The sequence of this T cell receptor beta chain was determined in a study of tumor-infiltrating lymphocytes in primary liver carcinoma. TCR beta cDNA was reverse-transcribed from about 500 ng of total RNA. The reaction used a constant-region primer and ProtoScript II reverse transcriptase. Slightly modified ARM-PCR with three nested multiplex PCR rounds yielded TCR beta libraries. The first two PCR rounds, around 10 cycles each, used TRBV1-TRBV30 forward primers and a C-beta reverse primer. Using its own MiXCR run on the multiplex PCR reads, TCRdb lists one record per CDR3 protein. The repertoire includes 40,000 or so distinct CDR3 sequences, approximately 82% of them detected once, and about 38% sits in the top ten. CDR3 length equals 15 residues. This clonotype was seen a single time. The antigen is not known. The junction differs from germline at one of its ends, possibly a read error. Study results and limitations: Tumors significantly exceeded blood in top-250-clone fraction (p = 0.039). Reduced overlap was seen in tumor-adjacent and tumor-blood pairs versus tumor region pairs.

The source material, about 18-33 mg of unsorted bulk tissue, was used to co-extract RNA and DNA. The study enrolled treatment-naive patients with chronic HBV infection. This TCR was recovered from a woman in her twenties or thirties with primary liver carcinoma and hepatitis B virus infection. The chain uses TRBV12-3 or TRBV12-4 and TRBJ2-3; 11 bases fit TRBD2. Sequencing used tumor-adjacent normal liver tissue. The CDR3 DNA follows: TGCGCCAGCAGAGGACTAGCGGGTCGCAAAGATACGCAGTATTTT. This codes for CASRGLAGRKDTQYF.